This entry is about one T cell receptor (beta chain). Its antigen remains undetermined. The record has no base qualities; no much larger clone is one base away. T-cell subsets were not sorted, and bulk bone marrow was analyzed instead. Immunosequencing of the TCR beta CDR3 regions was performed on bone marrow from roughly 10 myelodysplastic syndrome patients before and after hypomethylating agent therapy. Each patient contributed a baseline bone marrow plus two to three bone marrows at different post-treatment timepoints for longitudinal repertoire tracking. Whole bone marrow served as the source for genomic DNA extraction, with DNA quality checked using TapeStation, NanoDrop OneC and PicoGreen assays. This sample was taken from a study of hypomethylating agent response in myelodysplastic syndrome (dated by TCRdb to 2020 to 2023). At the level of the whole study: The hypomethylating agent given was azacitidine in 8 of 11 patients and decitabine in 3 of 11 patients. The mutation found most frequently was TET2, which appeared in about 50% of the 11 patients. A mean patient age of about 70 +/- 6 years was recorded, and a diploid cytogenetic profile was observed most commonly. About 6 patients had a response of complete response or hematologic improvement, and four or five patients did not respond. Of the myelodysplastic syndrome patients in the cohort, 8 or 9 were male and 2 were female. Response was defined as complete response or hematologic improvement, and patients meeting neither criterion were classed as non-responders. Summary of the overall study and its limitations: Richness, rarefaction diversity and clonality did not change significantly after hypomethylating agent treatment, across all patients or within response groups. Novel clonotypes emerged more often in responders, while non-responders showed more contracted clonotypes after treatment. Healthy control donors were not age-matched to MDS patients, which could have impacted the MDS versus healthy comparison. Only about a dozen patients were analyzed, so the study cohort was small. Possible recognition of novel MDS antigens by the shared GLIPH2 clusters was not confirmed, and experimental validation of that possible recognition is needed.

In the germline V gene, CDR1 corresponds to SGDLS and CDR2 to YYNGEE. Inclusive of the bounding cysteine and phenylalanine, the CDR3 is 15 residues long. Only CDR3 DNA remains: 45 bases, in frame from the first base. Between the V and J ends, shortened by 5 bases and 0 bases respectively, the junction contains 12 bases. Libraries were built with the immunoSEQ multiplex PCR assay. Each sample was run at survey resolution as two replicates of around 200 ng apiece, for a total of 400 ng of DNA. Rearranged TCRB sequences in genomic DNA were detected with the hsTCRB kit, which uses multiplex PCR primers directed at V and J genes. The first PCR used the QIAGEN Multiplex PCR Kit for about 31 cycles to amplify the CDR3 region. An approximately 8-cycle second PCR added sample barcodes and Illumina adapters to each replicate. Quantification of the pooled libraries was done with a QuantStudio 6 and the KAPA library quantification kit. About 15 pM of pooled libraries were sequenced on an Illumina MiSeq with 156-cycle single-end reads and a 15-cycle index read. The original pipeline was this. VDJdb annotation flagged approximately 1.7% of over 150,000 unique clonotypes as previously reported viral-epitope-specific. The immunoSEQ Data Assistant and immunoSEQ Analyzer converted raw reads into normalized, annotated TCRB repertoires. Clonotypes were analyzed with the immunarch R package version 0.6.5 and BioAnalyzer. Richness was estimated after downsampling every repertoire to the clone count of the smallest repertoire. Fisher's exact tests classified clonotypes as expanded, contracted or novel, with novel meaning zero frequency before treatment. Significantly changed CDR3 beta sequences were clustered with GLIPH2 using simulation_depth=1000 and kmer_min_depth=3, and CDR3s shorter than five residues were excluded. The source is immuneACCESS, and TCRdb retained only in-frame sequences with V and J called. Part of the clones is not carried over; for the studies checked, unresolved V genes explain less than half of this, and the remainder is unexplained. For V, J and clone size, that table is used; D and trimming come from the DNA. The sample table holds approximately 2,300 clones, of which about 81% were seen once. The ten most abundant clones make up roughly 28% of the sample.

Rearrangement joined TRBV9 to TRBJ1-5; a tentative D match to TRBD1 spans 5 bases. The starting material was bone marrow, obtained before or after starting hypomethylating agent treatment for myelodysplastic syndrome (not recorded which). The sequence came from a human donor with myelodysplastic syndrome. The CDR3 in this case is CASSMTAYSNQPQHF. The bases read TGTGCCAGCAGTATGACAGCCTATAGCAATCAGCCCCAGCATTTT.